This T cell receptor (beta chain) was captured in a study of blood T cells in healthy people across ages. Primed by a sample-barcoded 5' primer and a J-beta primer mix, a second PCR proceeded for about 6 to 11 cycles. TCRdb re-called the 5' RACE reads with MiXCR, one entry per CDR3 protein. There are about a million distinct CDR3 sequences in the sample; roughly 48% occur only once, and around an eighth lies in the top ten. This clonotype was detected a few times. Trimming removed 4 bases at V and 7 bases at J, with 15 bases between. Germline loops: CDR1 KGHDR, CDR2 SFDVKD. This CDR3 has 14 residues. This TCR was recovered from a man in his thirties or forties in good health. Sequenced material: blood. V is TRBV24-1 and J is TRBJ1-2, with a tentative D call TRBD1 (6 bases). CDR3 residues: CATSDPQQGFGYTF. The CDR3 nucleotides read TGTGCCACCAGTGACCCCCAACAGGGATTTGGCTACACCTTC.